This section outlines one TCR beta chain sequence together with its context. Its antigen is as yet unknown. The V and J ends lost 9 bases and 0 bases respectively, with 18 bases between them. The germline V gene has CDR1 ENHRY and CDR2 SYGVKD. The CDR3 has 16 amino acids. Researchers built TCR beta libraries using quantitative 5'-RACE with molecular barcodes. TCRdb re-derived calls from the 5' RACE reads in MiXCR, one entry per CDR3 protein. The data contain 800,000 to 900,000 distinct CDR3 sequences, around 11% of them singletons. The data were taken from a study of CD8 T cells in ankylosing spondylitis. General study findings and limits: Made up of eight highly homologous variants, a TCR beta motif appeared characteristic of ankylosing spondylitis blood.

This receptor was identified in a male donor with ankylosing spondylitis. V and J are TRBV10-3 and TRBJ1-3; TRBD1 might be the D (5 bases). The sequenced material came from blood, either unsorted or a sorted T cell fraction (not recorded which). CDR3 amino acids: CAISRSTADSGNTIYF. The CDR3 nucleotides read TGTGCCATTAGCCGCTCGACAGCCGACTCTGGAAACACCATATATTTT.